Shown below are 4 T cell receptor beta chains from a single sample sequenced in a study of radiotherapy plus CTLA-4 blockade in lung cancer. Sequenced by immunoSEQ multiplex PCR; TCRdb stores in-frame clones only, minus some. The sample has some 73,000 clones, roughly four fifths seen once. Sample: peripheral blood, taken from a patient treated with radiotherapy plus ipilimumab. The receptors derive from a human donor with non-small cell lung cancer whose response to radiotherapy plus ipilimumab could not be evaluated.

The genes are TRBV27 and TRBJ2-7; TRBD1 agrees at 8 bases. The V gene's germline CDR1 is MNHEY and CDR2 SMNVEV (reference sequence). CDR3 length: 20 amino acids. Trimming cost V 6 bases and J 1 base; bases outside gene matches: 23. CDR3 DNA sequence: TGTGCCAGCAGACCAAAATCGGGACAGGCGCGAAGGGGGTTATCCTACGAGCAGTACTTC. It translates to CASRPKSGQARRGLSYEQYF.

The V and J genes are TRBV5-4 and TRBJ2-7, with a tentative D call TRBD1 (7 bases). The CDR3 contains 15 residues. CDR1 is SGHNT and CDR2 is YYREEE in the germline V gene (reference sequence). Trimming pared 6 bases from V and 2 bases from J, leaving 18 bases between. CDR3 coding DNA: TGTGCCAGCATCCCCGAAGGCAGGGGGGCCTACGAGCAGTACTTC. Amino acid sequence: CASIPEGRGAYEQYF.

A few counts support this clone. This chain uses TRBV7-9 with TRBJ1-3; tentatively, D is TRBD1 (5 bases). In germline, CDR1 is SEHNR, CDR2 FQNEAQ (reference sequence). The V gene lost 4 bases and the J gene lost 4 bases, with 20 bases spanning the gap. The CDR3 has 17 amino acids. CDR3 coding DNA: TGTGCCAGCAGCTCCCCTAACCATTGGGGCTCCGGAAACACCATATATTTT. This gives the protein CASSSPNHWGSGNTIYF.

J is TRBJ1-4 and V is TRBV5-1, with TRBD1 identical over 9 bases. Trimming cost V 4 bases and J 7 bases; bases outside gene matches: 8. The CDR3 is made up of 15 amino acids. Per germline, CDR1 SGHRS and CDR2 YFSETQ. The CDR3 coding sequence is TGCGCCAGCAGCGGGATAACGGGACAGGGTGAAAAACTGTTTTTT. The encoded protein is CASSGITGQGEKLFF.